Presented here are 8 T cell receptor beta chains from one specimen sequenced in a study of T cell responses to AZD1222 COVID-19 vaccine. Assay: immunoSEQ multiplex PCR; the TCRdb copy retains only in-frame clones and omits some. The sample records around 150,000 clones, 70% to 90% being singletons. The input for sequencing was peripheral blood, taken on day 0 of AZD1222 vaccination. The receptor set was obtained from an adult in good health.

This clone was seen once. Different DNA sequences within this sample yield the same CDR3. The chain uses TRBV5-6 and TRBJ1-1; the D gene is possibly TRBD1 (5 bases). The CDR3 contains 12 residues. Germline V gene sequence: CDR1 SGHDT, CDR2 YYEEEE. The V end lost 3 bases, the J end lost 8 bases, and 11 bases lay between the germline ends. The CDR3 protein is CASSSGGAEAFF. Here the CDR3 DNA reads TGTGCCAGCAGCTCGGGGGGAGCCGAAGCTTTCTTT.

The rearrangement joins TRBV6-5 to TRBJ2-5, with TRBD1 matching over 9 bases. After removal of 6 bases from V and 5 bases from J, the junction contained 7 bases not matched to a gene. CDR1 and CDR2 from the germline V gene are MNHEY and SVGAGI. This CDR3 is 14 amino acids long. CDR3 residues: CASRASDRGETQYF. In DNA form, the CDR3 reads TGTGCCAGCAGGGCATCGGACAGGGGTGAGACCCAGTACTTC.

This chain links TRBV9 with TRBJ2-7; TRBD2 agrees at 7 bases. This CDR3 region has 17 residues. With 0 bases clipped from V and 3 bases from J, the junction kept 12 bases outside the gene matches. Per the germline V gene, CDR1 is SGDLS and CDR2 is YYNGEE. The CDR3 is CASSVGGGEGPLYEQYF. The CDR3 nucleotides are TGTGCCAGCAGCGTAGGAGGAGGGGAGGGGCCTCTCTACGAGCAGTACTTC.

The V gene is TRBV6-4, the J gene TRBJ2-7; D possibly matches TRBD1 or TRBD2 (5 bases each). There are 14 residues in the CDR3. The V gene's germline CDR1 is MRHNA and CDR2 SNTAGT. V shed 6 bases and J shed 5 bases, with 17 bases lying between them. The CDR3 nucleotides read TGTGCCAGCAGCCCCGGGACCCAAGGAGACGAGCAGTACTTC. Encoded protein: CASSPGTQGDEQYF.

The V and J genes are TRBV6-1 and TRBJ1-5; possibly TRBD1 for D (6 bases). The CDR3 consists of 18 residues. Trimming left V 4 bases short and J 2 bases short, with 21 bases between. The V gene's germline CDR1 is MNHNS and CDR2 SASEGT. The CDR3 nucleotides are TGTGCCAGCAGTGCTTTAGAAGGGGGGTTTATAGGCAATCAGCCCCAGCATTTT. Its translation: CASSALEGGFIGNQPQHF.

This chain uses TRBV7-8 with TRBJ1-1, with a weak D call TRBD1 (5 bases). The CDR3 spans 15 residues. V lost 1 base, J lost 6 bases, and 15 bases lay in between. Germline CDR1 reads SGHVS; CDR2 reads FQNEAQ. The CDR3 bases are TGTGCCAGCAGCTTAGTTGCCGGGGAAGGGGCTGAAGCTTTCTTT. It codes for CASSLVAGEGAEAFF.

In its sample, this clone was seen once. The chain couples TRBV20-1 to TRBJ1-1; D remains unclear. The CDR3 consists of 11 residues. CDR1 is DFQATT and CDR2 is SNEGSKA in the germline V gene (reference sequence). V lost 6 bases, J lost 1 base, and 6 bases lay in between. CDR3 sequence (DNA): TGCAGTGCCCCCCGGAACACTGAAGCTTTCTTT. It specifies CSAPRNTEAFF.

The chain employs TRBV11-3 and TRBJ1-3; a weak D match, TRBD1 (5 bases). Germline CDR1 and CDR2: SGHNT and YENEEA. The CDR3 sequence is 15 residues long. V was cut by 0 bases and J by 2 bases, with 8 bases left in between. CDR3 loop: CASSLDSGAGNTIYF. The CDR3 nucleotides read TGTGCCAGCAGCTTAGATTCGGGGGCTGGAAACACCATATATTTT.